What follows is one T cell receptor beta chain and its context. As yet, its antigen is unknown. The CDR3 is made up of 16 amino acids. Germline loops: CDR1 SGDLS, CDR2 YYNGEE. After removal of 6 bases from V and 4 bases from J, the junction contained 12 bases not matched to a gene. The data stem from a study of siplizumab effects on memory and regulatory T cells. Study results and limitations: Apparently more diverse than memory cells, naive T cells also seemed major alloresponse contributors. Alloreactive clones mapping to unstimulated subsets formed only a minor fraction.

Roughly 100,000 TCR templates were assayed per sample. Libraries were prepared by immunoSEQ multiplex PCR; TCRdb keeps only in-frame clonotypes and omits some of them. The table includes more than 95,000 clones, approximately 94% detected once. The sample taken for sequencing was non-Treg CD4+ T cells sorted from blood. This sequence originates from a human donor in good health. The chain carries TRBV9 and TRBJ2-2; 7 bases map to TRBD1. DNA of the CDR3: TGTGCCAGCACCCGACCCCGACAGGGTGGCACCGGGGAGCTGTTTTTT. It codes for CASTRPRQGGTGELFF.